This entry lists 5 T cell receptor beta chains sequenced from one sample in a study of human T cells and chemical hapten exposure. The time point here: patch test 3, about 24 weeks after DPC sensitization. Specified treatment: therapeutic diphenylcyclopropenone sensitization with weekly scalp DPC. TCRdb re-analysed the RACE reads in MiXCR, keeping a single row per CDR3 protein. The sample includes 70,000 to 90,000 distinct CDR3 sequences, approximately 10% of them seen just once. Specimen: whole blood, collected in connection with sensitization to the hapten diphenylcyclopropenone (DPC). All receptors come from a woman between 45 and 60 years old with alopecia areata. Some clones in this sample may be carry-over from other donors' samples.

Comments on this clonotype: A read error may account for a junction end that differs from germline. The chain couples TRBV29-1 to TRBJ1-4; D might be TRBD1 (6 bases). This CDR3 comprises 14 residues. Looked up from germline, CDR1 is SQVTM and CDR2 is ANQGSEA. CDR3 protein: CSVSSTGGYEKLSF. For the CDR3, the DNA is TGCAGCGTTTCCTCGACAGGCGGATATGAAAAACTGTCTTTT. The full variable domain, rest sourced from reference TRBV29-1 and TRBJ1-4, is SAVISQKPSRDICQRGTSLTIQCQVDSQVTMMFWYRQQPGQSLTLIATANQGSEATYESGFVIDKFPISRPNLTFSTLTVSNMSPEDSSIYLCSVSSTGGYEKLSFGSGTQLSVL.

This clonotype was seen ten or more times. The chain uses TRBV5-1 and TRBJ1-1; D perhaps matches TRBD1 (5 bases). The CDR3 spans 13 residues. The germline V gene has CDR1 SGHRS and CDR2 YFSETQ. V lost 4 bases and J lost 6, with 13 bases in between. CDR3 nucleotides: TGCGCCAGCAGCACGACAGCCGGAGCTGAAGCTTTCTTT. Protein: CASSTTAGAEAFF.

This clonotype has ten or more counts. The chain combines TRBV12-3 or TRBV12-4 with TRBJ2-7, with D possibly being TRBD1 (5 bases). This CDR3 is 15 amino acids long. V gave up 8 bases and J gave up 7 bases, with 24 bases separating them. CDR3 residues: CASSELWTNLGEQYF. For the CDR3, the DNA is TGTGCCAGCTCTGAGTTATGGACAAACCTCGGAGAGCAGTACTTC.

This clonotype was seen only a few times. The rearrangement links TRBV4-2 to TRBJ1-1; D not certain. Trimming took off 1 base at V and 1 base at J, with 10 bases between the two ends. This CDR3 region has 15 residues. The germline V gene has CDR1 LGHNA and CDR2 YNFKEQ. CDR3 region: CASSQAPRANTEAFF. Written as DNA, the CDR3 is TGTGCCAGCAGCCAAGCGCCCCGGGCGAACACTGAAGCTTTCTTT.

This clonotype showed up just a few times. This sequence joins TRBV28 and TRBJ1-1; D not resolved. This CDR3 comprises 15 residues. V lost 4 bases and J 7 bases, leaving 19 bases between the germline ends. Germline V gives CDR1 MDHEN, CDR2 SYDVKM. The CDR3 protein is CASSSAGSSSIEAFF. DNA of the CDR3: TGTGCCAGCAGTTCGGCAGGATCATCTTCTATTGAAGCTTTCTTT.